Following are 20 T cell receptor beta chains from one sample sequenced in a study of CD8+CD57+ T cells in acquired aplastic anemia. TCR beta VDJ and CDR3 profiles were obtained from a genomic DNA template. Each CDR3 protein is one row after TCRdb ran MiXCR on the reads. The sample includes approximately 170,000 distinct CDR3 sequences, just under 65% of them seen just once. The specimen was sorted CD4+, CD8+, or CD8+CD57+ T cells (not recorded which) from PBMCs. The source is a human donor in good health.

The genes are TRBV28 and TRBJ1-1; weak D call: TRBD1 (6 bases). The CDR3 covers 16 residues. Trimming took 5 bases from V and 5 from J, leaving 21 bases between them. The germline V gene encodes CDR1 MDHEN and CDR2 SYDVKM. CDR3 sequence (DNA): TGTGCCAGCAGTCCGACGCTTAGACAGGCGGCGACTGAAGCTTTCTTT. Amino acid sequence: CASSPTLRQAATEAFF.

The V gene is TRBV6-9, the J gene TRBJ1-1; D not resolved. Germline CDR1 MNHGY, CDR2 SVAAGI. CDR3 length: 13 residues. V gave up 8 bases and J gave up 1 base, with 11 bases separating them. For the CDR3, the DNA is TGTGCCAGCGCCCTCCGGGCGAACACTGAAGCTTTCTTT. This sequence encodes CASALRANTEAFF.

The V and J genes are TRBV20-1 and TRBJ2-5; TRBD1 aligns across 12 bases. Per germline, CDR1 DFQATT and CDR2 SNEGSKA (reference sequence). The CDR3 spans 16 residues. V shed 6 bases and J 0 bases; nucleotides not matched to a gene: 8. CDR3 region: CSATEGQGAYQETQYF. The CDR3 nucleotides are TGCAGTGCCACCGAGGGACAGGGGGCCTACCAAGAGACCCAGTACTTC.

The chain joins TRBV30 to TRBJ1-1; D call uncertain. CDR3 length: 13 amino acids. The V end was cut by 2 bases, the J end by 0 bases, with 7 bases between. The germline CDR1 and CDR2 sequences are GTSNPN and SVGIG (reference sequence). The CDR3 here is CAWSIGMNTEAFF. CDR3 in DNA: TGTGCCTGGAGTATCGGGATGAACACTGAAGCTTTCTTT.

The chain has TRBV19 and TRBJ1-1, with 9 bases lining up with TRBD1. V lost 7 bases and J lost 6; bases outside the gene matches: 9. Germline V gene sequence: CDR1 LNHDA, CDR2 SQIVND (reference sequence). CDR3 size: 14 residues. The CDR3 reads CASTEGRTGAEAFF. The CDR3 DNA reads TGTGCCAGTACCGAAGGTAGGACAGGGGCTGAAGCTTTCTTT. Using reference TRBV19 and TRBJ1-1 for the parts outside the CDR3, the full variable domain is DGGITQSPKYLFRKEGQNVTLSCEQNLNHDAMYWYRQDPGQGLRLIYYSQIVNDFQKGDIAEGYSVSREKKESFPLTVTSAQKNPTAFYLCASTEGRTGAEAFFGQGTRLTVV.

This clonotype was counted between two and nine times. No conserved phenylalanine or tryptophan is present at the end of the CDR3, so a read error is the likely explanation. The limits of the CDR3 on the DNA are not certain, so only TCRdb's listed CDR3 is given. The chain is built from TRBV7-9 and TRBJ2-7; the DNA was not used to check the table's D call, TRBD2. 11 amino acids form the CDR3, both terminal residues included. Germline V gene data show CDR1 as SEHNR and CDR2 as FQNEAQ (reference sequence). The chain's CDR3 is CASSSGPFPIM.

This chain connects TRBV20-1 to TRBJ1-6; D ambiguous. The CDR3 consists of 12 residues. The V end lost 0 bases, the J end lost 7 bases, and 4 bases lay between the germline ends. Per the germline V gene, CDR1 is DFQATT and CDR2 is SNEGSKA (reference sequence). CDR3 region: CSAREGNSPLHF. CDR3 DNA: TGCAGTGCTAGAGAAGGCAATTCACCCCTCCACTTT.

This clonotype was recorded at least ten times. The gene calls are TRBV7-6 and TRBJ2-2; 7 nucleotides line up with TRBD2. Germline V gene lookup returns CDR1 SGHVS and CDR2 FNYEAQ. Trimming cost V 5 bases and J 2 bases; bases outside gene matches: 8. There are 16 residues in the CDR3. The CDR3 DNA is TGTGCCAGCAGCGCGCTCGGGGAGGGAAACACCGGGGAGCTGTTTTTT. Translation gives CASSALGEGNTGELFF.

This clonotype was counted between two and nine times. V and J are TRBV20-1 and TRBJ1-5; 8 bases line up with TRBD1. The V and J ends lost 3 bases and 7 bases, in that order; junction bases with no gene match: 5. The CDR3 is 13 residues long. Germline lookup yields CDR1 DFQATT and CDR2 SNEGSKA (reference sequence). The CDR3 bases are TGCAGTGCTAGGGACAGGGAGGTGCAGCCCCAGCATTTT. This gives the protein CSARDREVQPQHF.

The chain carries TRBV10-3 and TRBJ2-1; 12 bases line up with TRBD2. Germline loops: CDR1 ENHRY, CDR2 SYGVKD. V was pared by 7 bases and J by 9 bases, with 1 base of the junction left unmatched. The CDR3 covers 12 residues. The CDR3: CAITSGGGEQFF. The DNA for the CDR3 is TGTGCCATCACTAGCGGGGGGGGTGAGCAGTTCTTC.

Only a few counts were recorded for this clonotype. This chain joins TRBV2 and TRBJ2-1, with D unclear. Per germline, CDR1 SNHLY and CDR2 FYNNEI. The ends were cut back, 6 bases at V and 12 bases at J, with 12 bases in the middle. CDR3 length equals 11 residues. In DNA, the CDR3 is TGTGCCAGCAGCGTCTCAGGCGGGCAGTTCTTC. Translation: CASSVSGGQFF.

The chain uses TRBV7-2 and TRBJ2-3; 11 nucleotides line up with TRBD2. The V segment lost 5 bases and the J segment 4 bases; nucleotides outside the gene matches: 8. In germline, CDR1 is SGHTA, CDR2 FQGNSA. The CDR3 is made up of 16 amino acids. DNA of the CDR3: TGTGCCAGCAGCATCAGAACTAGCGGGGGCTCAGATACGCAGTATTTT. Amino acids: CASSIRTSGGSDTQYF.

The genes are TRBV7-9 and TRBJ2-5; D remains unclear. Germline lookup yields CDR1 SEHNR and CDR2 FQNEAQ (reference sequence). The CDR3 length is 13 residues. V gave up 3 bases and J gave up 5 bases, with 10 bases separating them. As DNA, the CDR3 is TGTGCCAGCAGCTTGGGCCCACGGGAGACCCAGTACTTC. Protein sequence: CASSLGPRETQYF.

This clonotype was detected only a few times. The chain is built from TRBV25-1 and TRBJ2-1; D not certain. Trimming cost V 3 bases and J 0 bases, with 6 bases left between them. From germline, CDR1 is MGHDK and CDR2 SYGVNS. The CDR3 runs 14 residues. As DNA, the CDR3 is TGTGCCAGCAGTGAGACTGCCTCCTACAATGAGCAGTTCTTC. This encodes CASSETASYNEQFF.

The DNA for the CDR3 is TGTGCCAGCAGACCAGCGGGAGGTAACACCGGGGAGCTGTTTTTT. It translates to CASRPAGGNTGELFF. V usage is TRBV7-2 and J usage is TRBJ1-4; 9 positions agree with TRBD2. The DNA matches TRBJ2-2 better at its end, which makes the J call doubtful. The CDR3 is 15 amino acids. Germline CDR1 is SGHTA and CDR2 is FQGNSA.

This clonotype was recorded many times. This chain links TRBV27 with TRBJ2-7; D possibly corresponds to TRBD1 (5 bases). The CDR3 runs to 14 residues. With 2 bases removed from V and 3 bases from J, the gap between germline ends came to 11 bases. Germline CDR1 and CDR2: MNHEY and SMNVEV (reference sequence). CDR3 sequence: CASSLKGVGYEQYF. Written as DNA, the CDR3 is TGTGCCAGCAGTTTAAAAGGGGTGGGCTACGAGCAGTACTTC.

This clonotype was seen at least ten times. The chain has TRBV9 and TRBJ2-7; D remains unclear. Trimming left V 4 bases short and J 4 bases short, with 9 bases between. Germline V lookup: CDR1 SGDLS, CDR2 YYNGEE. This CDR3 region has 12 residues. CDR3 protein: CASSSNNYEQYF. The CDR3 DNA reads TGTGCCAGCAGCTCAAACAATTACGAGCAGTACTTC.

The table lists this clonotype with many counts. This chain joins TRBV14 and TRBJ2-2, with D hard to call. The CDR3 is 13 amino acids. Germline loops: CDR1 SGHDN, CDR2 FVKESK. V was clipped by 0 bases and J by 6 bases, with 5 bases between them. The CDR3 spells CASSQDRAGELFF. DNA for the CDR3: TGTGCCAGCAGCCAAGATAGGGCCGGGGAGCTGTTTTTT.

The chain has TRBV5-6 and TRBJ2-5, with 12 bases identical to TRBD2. This CDR3 spans 16 amino acids. CDR1 SGHDT and CDR2 YYEEEE come from the germline V gene. The trim removed 5 bases at V and 4 bases at J, leaving 9 bases unmatched. Here the CDR3 DNA reads TGTGCCAGCAGTCAGACACAGGGACTAGCGGGAGAGACCCAGTACTTC. The encoded protein is CASSQTQGLAGETQYF.

CDR3 residues: CASSLAVLNTEAFF. DNA for the CDR3: TGTGCCAGCAGCTTGGCAGTATTGAACACTGAAGCTTTCTTT. The rearrangement links TRBV7-9 to TRBJ1-1; D gene ambiguous. The V end was cut by 3 bases, the J end by 0 bases, with 8 bases between. The germline V gene has CDR1 SEHNR and CDR2 FQNEAQ (reference sequence). This CDR3 is built from 14 residues.